This is a list of T cell receptor beta chains from one sample in a study of T cell changes during pregnancy in multiple sclerosis. Sequencing used immunoSEQ multiplex PCR; TCRdb keeps in-frame clones, though not all of them. This sample has roughly 53,000 clones, with about 92% found just once. The input for sequencing was CD4+ T cells from peripheral blood mononuclear cells, taken in the third trimester of pregnancy. The receptors shown here come from a female donor with multiple sclerosis, enrolled in a pregnancy study. CDR3s include the opening cysteine and the closing phenylalanine or tryptophan. The D gene is left open where the match is weak. Clone size, where shown, is once, few, many, or a class for clones that have expanded.

.	TRBD2	TRBV6-1	TRBJ2-7	TGTGCCAGCAGTGAATGGACTAGCGGGAGTTCCTACGAGCAGTACTTC	CASSEWTSGSSYEQYF
.	.	TRBV28	TRBJ2-7	TGTGCCAGCAGTTTGGTCGGCGAGCAGTACTTC	CASSLVGEQYF
.	TRBD1	TRBV18	TRBJ2-7	TGTGCCAGCTCACCTCCGGGACAGGGCCTAATGTATTCCTACGAGCAGTACTTC	CASSPPGQGLMYSYEQYF
.	.	TRBV6-6	TRBJ1-2	TGTGCCAGCAACCACCCCGGCGGCCACTATGGCTACACCTTC	CASNHPGGHYGYTF
.	TRBD1	TRBV10-3	TRBJ1-1	TGTGCCATCAGTGAGTCGATCAGGACAGGTCCCCCTGAAGCTTTCTTT	CAISESIRTGPPEAFF
.	TRBD1	TRBV6-5	TRBJ2-1	TGTGCCAGCAGCCGGGACAGGGGGGACAATGAGCAGTTCTTC	CASSRDRGDNEQFF
.	.	TRBV9	TRBJ2-1	TGTGCCAGCAGCGTAGGGGGGCCGGATGAGCAGTTCTTC	CASSVGGPDEQFF
once	.	TRBV7-9	TRBJ2-7	TGTGCCAGCAGCTTATCCCAGGACAGCTACGAGCAGTACTTC	CASSLSQDSYEQYF
.	TRBD1	TRBV7-2	TRBJ1-1	TGTGCTTCACGATCGGACAGGGCTCAAGCTTTCTTT	CASRSDRAQAFF
.	.	TRBV2	TRBJ2-2	TGTGCCAGCAGTGAGGCTCAGGGGGGCACCGGGGAGCTGTTTTTT	CASSEAQGGTGELFF
.	.	TRBV28	TRBJ1-4	TGTGCCAGCAGTTTGAGGGCCCCTGAAAAACTGTTTTTT	CASSLRAPEKLFF
.	TRBD2	TRBV5-6	TRBJ2-1	TGTGCCAGCAGCTTACCGGGAGGGCAGGGAAATGAGCAGTTCTTC	CASSLPGGQGNEQFF
.	TRBD1	TRBV5-1	TRBJ2-7	TGCGCCAGCAGCTCGGGGACAGGAAGCTACGAGCAGTACTTC	CASSSGTGSYEQYF
.	.	TRBV6-6	TRBJ2-6	TGTGCCAGCACGGACAGAGCAGGAGGGGCCAACGTCCTGACTTTC	CASTDRAGGANVLTF
.	.	TRBV19	TRBJ2-7	TGTGCCAGTAGTACCAGACGGGGAACCTACGAGCAGTACTTC	CASSTRRGTYEQYF
.	TRBD2	TRBV11-3	TRBJ2-1	TGTGCCAGCAGCTTAACCGGGACTAGCGGGTACAATGAGCAGTTCTTC	CASSLTGTSGYNEQFF
.	.	TRBV28	TRBJ2-7	TGTGCCAGCAGTCTGGTGGGGGGCGAGCAGTACTTC	CASSLVGGEQYF
.	TRBD1	TRBV29-1	TRBJ1-4	TGCAGCGTTGAAGTGGCGGACAGGGGGCAAAATGAAAAACTGTTTTTT	CSVEVADRGQNEKLFF
.	TRBD1	TRBV7-9	TRBJ1-4	TGTGCCAGCAGGACCGGGACAGGGGGCGAAAAACTGTTTTTT	CASRTGTGGEKLFF
.	TRBD2	TRBV5-1	TRBJ2-1	TGCGCCAGCAGCTTGGCTAGCGGGAGTCTTGGTGAGCAGTTCTTC	CASSLASGSLGEQFF
.	.	TRBV7-9	TRBJ1-4	TGTGCCAGCAGCTCGGGACAATATGAAAAACTGTTTTTT	CASSSGQYEKLFF
.	.	TRBV19	TRBJ2-5	TGTGCCAGTAGTGTCCAGGGGAGAACCCAGTACTTC	CASSVQGRTQYF
.	.	TRBV10-3	TRBJ1-2	TGTGCCATCAGTGGAGAGGGGGTAGGCTACACCTTC	CAISGEGVGYTF
.	TRBD2	TRBV9	TRBJ2-1	TGTGCCAGCAGCATAGAAGCGGGACTAGCGGCCCAAAAACCCTACAATGAGCAGTTCTTC	CASSIEAGLAAQKPYNEQFF
.	.	TRBV11-2	TRBJ2-7	TGTGCCAGCAGCTTAGAACCGCGGTCCTCCTACGAGCAGTACTTC	CASSLEPRSSYEQYF
.	TRBD2	TRBV14	TRBJ2-7	TGTGCCAGCAGCCGGCAAGCGGGATGGAGCTCCTACGAGCAGTACTTC	CASSRQAGWSSYEQYF
.	.	TRBV6-5	TRBJ1-1	TGTGCCAGCAGTTACTCGAGAGCGAACACTGAAGCTTTCTTT	CASSYSRANTEAFF
.	.	TRBV19	TRBJ1-3	TGTGCCAGCAACGCACAGGGACGCTCTGGAAACGGCTTATATTTT	CASNAQGRSGNGLYF
.	TRBD1	TRBV6-6	TRBJ1-5	TGTGCCTGCATGTCCGGGACAGCCAATCAGCCCCAGCATTTT	CACMSGTANQPQHF
.	TRBD2	TRBV7-2	TRBJ2-5	TGTGCCAGCAGCTTAGCGGAAGTAGGACTAGCGGGAGTTGGAGAGACCCAGTACTTC	CASSLAEVGLAGVGETQYF
.	.	TRBV10-2	TRBJ2-7	TGCGCCAGCAGGGGGGGTGGGATACAGGGGCCATCGTACGAGCAGTACTTC	CASRGGGIQGPSYEQYF
.	.	TRBV15	TRBJ2-1	TGTGCCACCAGCAGAGGGGGCGTAGTGGTGCAGTTCTTC	CATSRGGVVVQFF
.	.	TRBV7-8	TRBJ2-7	TGTGCCAGCAGCGCCGGAGGGGGGGGGACTGGGTCCTACGAGCAGTACTTC	CASSAGGGGTGSYEQYF
.	.	TRBV19	TRBJ2-6	TGTGCCAGTAGTATTTGGTCAGGGGCTGGGGCCAACGTCCTGACTTTC	CASSIWSGAGANVLTF
.	.	TRBV29-1	TRBJ2-3	TGCAGCTTCCGCGACACGGGGGTGACAGATACGCAGTATTTT	CSFRDTGVTDTQYF
.	TRBD1	TRBV30	TRBJ1-6	TGTGCCTGGACGGGACAGACCAATTCACCCCTCCACTTT	CAWTGQTNSPLHF
.	.	TRBV10-3	TRBJ1-1	TGTGCCATCAGTGAAACCTCGGGGACTGAAGCTTTCTTT	CAISETSGTEAFF
.	TRBD1	TRBV28	TRBJ2-3	TGTGCCAGCAGTCCGGGACAGGGCCCCACAGATACGCAGTATTTT	CASSPGQGPTDTQYF
.	.	TRBV2	TRBJ1-3	TGTGCCAGCATGCGGGCCTCTGGAAACACCATATATTTT	CASMRASGNTIYF
.	TRBD1	TRBV28	TRBJ2-7	TGTGCCAGCAGTCCCACGGACAGGGTTCATCACGAGCAGTACTTC	CASSPTDRVHHEQYF
.	.	TRBV7-9	TRBJ2-3	TGTGCCAGCAGCCGAGTAGGGGCCGATACGCAGTATTTT	CASSRVGADTQYF
once	TRBD1	TRBV29-1	TRBJ1-1	TGCAGCGCCAGGGGGAGTGCTCGGGGGAACACTGAAGCTTTCTTT	CSARGSARGNTEAFF
.	TRBD2	TRBV5-1	TRBJ2-3	TGCGCCAGCAGCTCGGGACTAGCGAGGACAGATACGCAGTATTTT	CASSSGLARTDTQYF
few	TRBD2	TRBV7-3	TRBJ2-3	TGTGCCAGCAGCTTAACCGGACTAGCGGGAGGGCCTGGTACGCAGTATTTT	CASSLTGLAGGPGTQYF
.	.	TRBV25-1	TRBJ1-6	TGTGCCAGCAGCGGAATGGGGGGGAATTCACCCCTCCACTTT	CASSGMGGNSPLHF
once	TRBD1	TRBV19	TRBJ1-2	TGTGCCAGTAATTCCGGACAGGCGTACTATGGCTACACCTTC	CASNSGQAYYGYTF
once	TRBD2	TRBV19	TRBJ2-1	TGTGCCAGTAGTGTGACTAGCGGGACGAACAATGAGCAGTTCTTC	CASSVTSGTNNEQFF
.	TRBD1	TRBV5-1	TRBJ2-7	TGCGCCAGCAGGCGGACAGGGGCCTCCTACGAGCAGTACTTC	CASRRTGASYEQYF
.	.	TRBV5-1	TRBJ2-1	TGCGCCAGCAGCCCTACTAGAGGCCCGTTGGGAGCGAGGAATGAGCAGTTCTTC	CASSPTRGPLGARNEQFF
.	TRBD2	TRBV14	TRBJ2-3	TGTGCCAGCAGCCAAGTTCAAGGACTAGCGGGAAGGCGCACAGATACGCAGTATTTT	CASSQVQGLAGRRTDTQYF